The next 20 T cell receptor beta chains were all read from a single sample in a study of T cell responses to AZD1222 COVID-19 vaccine. The repertoire was sequenced with immunoSEQ multiplex PCR; TCRdb's copy has only in-frame clones and lacks some. The sample lists more than 150,000 clones; around 94% were seen once. Source: peripheral blood, taken 28 days after the second AZD1222 dose. These receptors were collected from an adult who received the AZD1222 COVID-19 vaccine.

The chain has TRBV7-8 and TRBJ1-5; the match to TRBD1 covers 9 bases. CDR1 is SGHVS, CDR2 FQNEAQ, per germline. This CDR3 has 16 residues. The V segment lost 5 bases and the J segment 3 bases; nucleotides outside the gene matches: 8. In nucleotides, the CDR3 is TGTGCCAGCAGCAGGGACAGGGTCTTCTACAATCAGCCCCAGCATTTT. Translation: CASSRDRVFYNQPQHF.

The count of this clone is one. V is TRBV30 and J is TRBJ1-5, with D tentatively TRBD1 (5 bases). Deletions cut 3 bases from V and 5 bases from J, with 20 bases between. Germline lookup yields CDR1 GTSNPN and CDR2 SVGIG (reference sequence). The CDR3 runs 16 residues. The CDR3 here is CAWSTGSGGEHQPQHF. CDR3 nucleotides: TGTGCCTGGAGCACCGGTAGTGGGGGGGAGCATCAGCCCCAGCATTTT. The full variable domain, its missing parts supplied by reference TRBV30 and TRBJ1-5, is SQTIHQWPATLVQPVGSPLSLECTVEGTSNPNLYWYRQAAGRGLQLLFYSVGIGQISSEVPQNLSASRPQDRQFILSSKKLLLSDSGFYLCAWSTGSGGEHQPQHFGDGTRLSIL.

A single count supports this clone. The chain carries TRBV18 and TRBJ1-1; D is possibly TRBD1 (6 bases). Germline CDR1 and CDR2: KGHSH and LQKENI. Trimming shortened V by 3 bases and J by 2 bases, and 13 bases separated the two germline ends. This CDR3 has 15 amino acids. CDR3 nucleotide sequence: TGTGCCAGCTCACCGAACAACAGGGTTAACACTGAAGCTTTCTTT. It encodes CASSPNNRVNTEAFF.

The V and J genes are TRBV7-9 and TRBJ2-1; 10 bases map to TRBD1. The CDR3 spans 14 residues. The trim removed 5 bases at V and 12 bases at J, leaving 10 bases unmatched. In germline, CDR1 is SEHNR, CDR2 FQNEAQ (reference sequence). CDR3 protein: CASSHRDRGIWQFF. In DNA, the CDR3 is TGTGCCAGCAGCCACCGGGACAGGGGTATCTGGCAGTTCTTC.

This chain uses TRBV4-3 with TRBJ2-7; D call uncertain. The CDR3 totals 13 residues. Germline-derived CDR1 and CDR2 are LGHNA and YSLEER. The V gene lost 1 base and the J gene lost 7 bases, with 11 bases spanning the gap. CDR3 sequence reads: CASSQAPAREQYF. The CDR3 bases are TGCGCCAGCAGCCAAGCCCCAGCGAGGGAGCAGTACTTC.

The chain joins TRBV6-6 to TRBJ2-1; 9 bases align to TRBD1. The V segment lost 2 bases and the J segment 5 bases; nucleotides outside the gene matches: 4. Germline CDR1 and CDR2: MNHNY and SVGAGI (reference sequence). This CDR3 has 15 amino acids. CDR3 protein: CASSYEGQGNNEQFF. CDR3 bases: TGTGCCAGCAGTTACGAGGGACAGGGTAACAATGAGCAGTTCTTC.

The chain joins TRBV11-3 to TRBJ1-1; D ambiguous. From germline, CDR1 is SGHNT and CDR2 YENEEA. The ends were cut back, 5 bases at V and 1 base at J, with 8 bases in the middle. The CDR3 totals 13 residues. DNA of the CDR3: TGTGCCAGCAGCCCCTACACGAACACTGAAGCTTTCTTT. Its protein product is CASSPYTNTEAFF.

The V call is TRBV5-1, the J call TRBJ2-2; tentatively, D is TRBD2 (5 bases). Trimming stripped 0 bases from V and 4 bases from J, with 7 bases between. The CDR3 length is 14 residues. Germline lookup yields CDR1 SGHRS and CDR2 YFSETQ. The CDR3 region has the DNA TGCGCCAGCAGCTTGGAAGGGAGCACCGGGGAGCTGTTTTTT. This codes for CASSLEGSTGELFF.

DNA of the CDR3: TGTGCCAGCAGTGTCTCCCTTTCGACTTTTAGGAAGTACTTC. This gives the protein CASSVSLSTFRKYF. The chain employs TRBV2 and TRBJ2-7, with unresolved D. V shed 4 bases and J shed 11 bases, with 21 bases lying between them. CDR3 length equals 14 residues. The germline gives CDR1 SNHLY, CDR2 FYNNEI.

The chain carries TRBV11-2 and TRBJ2-7; 8 nucleotides align to TRBD2. This CDR3 has 15 amino acids. V trimming: 3 bases; J trimming: 0 bases; junction bases outside the gene matches: 4. Germline-derived CDR1 and CDR2 are SGHAT and FQNNGV. CDR3 nucleotides: TGTGCCAGCAGCTTTAGGACTAGCACCTCCTACGAGCAGTACTTC. It yields the protein CASSFRTSTSYEQYF.

The chain carries TRBV6-6 and TRBJ2-7; D not certain. Germline CDR1 reads MNHNY; CDR2 reads SVGAGI (reference sequence). There are 12 residues in the CDR3. Trimming left V 4 bases short and J 6 bases short, with 10 bases between. In nucleotides, the CDR3 is TGTGCCAGCAGTTCCCGCGGAGCCGAGCAGTACTTC. Protein: CASSSRGAEQYF.

This chain joins TRBV3-1 (or the pseudogene TRBV3-2) and TRBJ1-1; D perhaps matches TRBD1 (6 bases). Deletions cut 2 bases from V and 7 bases from J, with 20 bases between. Per the germline V gene, CDR1 is LGHDT and CDR2 is YNNKEL (reference sequence). CDR3 size: 16 residues. The DNA for the CDR3 is TGTGCCAGCAGCCAACCTAGGGGGGGGGCCACAGATGAAGCTTTCTTT. It codes for CASSQPRGGATDEAFF.

The chain joins TRBV5-1 to TRBJ1-2; TRBD1 aligns across 9 bases. The V and J ends lost 0 bases and 5 bases, in that order; junction bases with no gene match: 5. The CDR3 runs 15 residues. The germline V gene encodes CDR1 SGHRS and CDR2 YFSETQ. The CDR3: CASSLEVGTGYGYTF. In DNA, the CDR3 is TGCGCCAGCAGCTTGGAAGTCGGGACAGGGTATGGCTACACCTTC.

The chain is built from TRBV2 and TRBJ2-1; D is tentatively TRBD1 or TRBD2 (5 bases each). The ends were cut back, 5 bases at V and 12 bases at J, with 8 bases in the middle. This CDR3 contains 10 residues. Germline CDR1 is SNHLY and CDR2 is FYNNEI. CDR3 in amino acids: CASSPGLQFF. In DNA, the CDR3 is TGTGCCAGCAGTCCGGGGCTGCAGTTCTTC.

The chain is built from TRBV3-1 (or the pseudogene TRBV3-2) and TRBJ1-1, with 10 nucleotides matching TRBD1. The CDR3 loop spans 14 amino acids. Per germline, CDR1 LGHDT and CDR2 YNNKEL (reference sequence). V shed 3 bases, J shed 5 bases, and the junction held 3 bases outside the gene matches. CDR3: CASSHGQGVTEAFF. The DNA for the CDR3 is TGTGCCAGCAGCCATGGACAGGGGGTTACTGAAGCTTTCTTT.

This chain joins TRBV11-2 and TRBJ1-1, with 8 bases matching TRBD1. With 5 bases clipped from V and 1 base from J, the junction kept 6 bases outside the gene matches. CDR1 SGHAT and CDR2 FQNNGV come from the germline V gene. The CDR3 has 15 amino acids. As DNA, the CDR3 is TGTGCCAGCAGCCCCGAGACAGGGGAGAACACTGAAGCTTTCTTT. Protein sequence: CASSPETGENTEAFF.

J is TRBJ2-7 and V is TRBV27; D may be TRBD1 or TRBD2 (7 bases each). Trimming left V 6 bases short and J 1 base short, with 22 bases between. The CDR3 is 17 residues long. The germline V gene has CDR1 MNHEY and CDR2 SMNVEV (reference sequence). The CDR3 loop is CASRSPRREGASYEQYF. The CDR3 nucleotides read TGTGCCAGCAGATCCCCCAGGAGGGAGGGGGCATCCTACGAGCAGTACTTC.

The chain combines TRBV11-2 with TRBJ2-2; a possible D gene is TRBD2 (6 bases). There are 14 residues in the CDR3. The V end was cut by 1 base, the J end by 7 bases, with 10 bases between. CDR1 and CDR2 from the germline V gene are SGHAT and FQNNGV. CDR3 in amino acids: CASSLAGVIGELFF. The DNA for the CDR3 is TGTGCCAGCAGCTTAGCGGGGGTAATCGGGGAGCTGTTTTTT.

V is TRBV5-1 and J is TRBJ2-6; D unclear. Trimming removed 0 bases from V and 0 bases from J, with 7 bases in between. Germline V gene lookup returns CDR1 SGHRS and CDR2 YFSETQ. The CDR3 runs to 16 residues. The CDR3 reads CASSLGHNSGANVLTF. Here the CDR3 DNA reads TGCGCCAGCAGCTTGGGTCACAACTCTGGGGCCAACGTCCTGACTTTC.

The V gene is TRBV11-2, the J gene TRBJ2-5, with D hard to call. The V end was cut by 5 bases, the J end by 1 base, with 8 bases between. The CDR3 is 13 amino acids. Germline V gene data show CDR1 as SGHAT and CDR2 as FQNNGV. In DNA form, the CDR3 reads TGTGCCAGCAGCACGGGTCTCCAAGAGACCCAGTACTTC. It codes for CASSTGLQETQYF.